What follows are 14 T cell receptor beta chains derived from one specimen sequenced in a study of cytomegalovirus exposure and HLA in healthy donors. PCR used 60 Vbeta primers and 13 Jbeta primers. Measured with immunoSEQ multiplex PCR; TCRdb has only the in-frame clones, and not every one. This table holds about 140,000 clones, roughly 80% found once. The specimen sequenced was PBMCs. These receptors came from a man aged 30 to 45 in good health and CMV-seronegative.

This chain connects TRBV25-1 to TRBJ1-2, with 7 positions matching TRBD1. From germline, CDR1 is MGHDK and CDR2 SYGVNS. The length of the CDR3 is 16 residues. Germline trimming cut 3 bases from V and 1 base from J; bases unmatched to any gene: 8. The CDR3 spells CASSEQDRPFNYGYTF. Here the CDR3 DNA reads TGTGCCAGCAGTGAGCAGGACAGGCCTTTTAACTATGGCTACACCTTC.

This rearrangement joins TRBV5-1 to TRBJ2-7, with TRBD2 identical over 16 bases. Unmatched junction bases numbered 6, after V lost 3 bases and J lost 6 bases. The CDR3 runs 16 residues. Germline CDR1 and CDR2: SGHRS and YFSETQ. The CDR3 loop is CASSSGTSGRAFEQYF. DNA for the CDR3: TGCGCCAGCAGCTCCGGGACTAGCGGGAGGGCCTTCGAGCAGTACTTC.

This rearrangement joins TRBV5-8 to TRBJ1-4, with 8 nucleotides matching TRBD1. The V gene end was trimmed by 3 bases and the J gene end by 7 bases; junction bases not matched to a gene: 5. The CDR3 extends over 14 amino acids. The germline V gene encodes CDR1 SGHTS and CDR2 YDEGEE. The CDR3 sequence is CASSSRGLREKLFF. CDR3 coding DNA: TGTGCCAGCAGCTCCAGGGGGCTCCGTGAAAAACTGTTTTTT.

The sample holds a few counts of this clone. V usage is TRBV5-4 and J usage is TRBJ1-2; TRBD1 matches at 8 bases. The germline V gene encodes CDR1 SGHNT and CDR2 YYREEE (reference sequence). Trimming cost V 1 base and J 5 bases; bases outside gene matches: 4. The CDR3 consists of 14 residues. CDR3 protein: CASSLPQGGYGYTF. For the CDR3, the DNA is TGTGCCAGCAGCTTGCCACAGGGGGGGTATGGCTACACCTTC.

In DNA, the CDR3 is TGTGCCAGCAGCGTAGGGGGACTAGCGGGAGTGGTTGAGCAGTTCTTC. Amino acids: CASSVGGLAGVVEQFF. The gene calls are TRBV9 and TRBJ2-1; 14 positions match TRBD2. Germline loops: CDR1 SGDLS, CDR2 YYNGEE. The CDR3 sequence is 16 residues long. Unmatched junction bases numbered 5, after V lost 0 bases and J lost 9 bases.

The V and J genes are TRBV27 and TRBJ1-5; D remains ambiguous. CDR3 length: 13 residues. V was trimmed by 5 bases and J by 10 bases, leaving 15 bases between them. Germline V gene lookup returns CDR1 MNHEY and CDR2 SMNVEV (reference sequence). The CDR3 DNA reads TGTGCCAGCAGTCCGATCTCAGGTTCACCCCAGCATTTT. This encodes CASSPISGSPQHF.

The chain carries TRBV10-2 and TRBJ2-7; 8 nucleotides align to TRBD2. Looked up from germline, CDR1 is WSHSY and CDR2 is SAAADI. V was pared by 10 bases and J by 0 bases, with 8 bases of the junction left unmatched. This CDR3 spans 14 amino acids. The CDR3 region is CATNLAGYSYEQYF. In DNA form, the CDR3 reads TGCGCCACCAACCTAGCGGGTTACTCCTACGAGCAGTACTTC.

The chain carries TRBV7-3 and TRBJ2-3; 10 nucleotides line up with TRBD2. J lost 3 bases, V lost 5 bases, and 5 bases had no gene match. Per germline, CDR1 SGHTA and CDR2 FQGTGA. The CDR3 is 15 residues long. The CDR3 region is CASSPSGSGTDTQYF. CDR3 nucleotides: TGTGCCAGCAGCCCTAGCGGGAGCGGGACAGATACGCAGTATTTT.

The genes are TRBV29-1 and TRBJ2-1; 7 positions match TRBD2. CDR3 length: 15 residues. V was pared by 3 bases and J by 3 bases, with 8 bases of the junction left unmatched. CDR1 and CDR2 from the germline V gene are SQVTM and ANQGSEA. CDR3 amino acids: CSVENPSGGYNEQFF. The CDR3 bases are TGCAGCGTTGAGAACCCTAGCGGAGGCTACAATGAGCAGTTCTTC.

The chain uses TRBV28 and TRBJ1-5, with 10 bases that match TRBD1. The CDR3 runs to 16 residues. V shed 6 bases, J shed 6 bases, and the junction held 11 bases outside the gene matches. Germline CDR1 MDHEN, CDR2 SYDVKM. The CDR3 DNA sequence: TGTGCCAGCAGCTTCCGCGACAGGGGGCGCCGTCAGCCCCAGCATTTT. Amino acid sequence: CASSFRDRGRRQPQHF.

This clone was detected a few times. The sample has other DNA sequences that encode this CDR3 too. DNA of the CDR3: TGTGCCAGCAGTGAACTCTACGAGCAGTACTTC. This gives the protein CASSELYEQYF. The rearrangement uses TRBV2 and TRBJ2-7; D call uncertain. Trimming removed 2 bases from V and 3 bases from J, with 2 bases in between. Germline V gives CDR1 SNHLY, CDR2 FYNNEI. The length of the CDR3 is 11 residues.

This clone was seen only once. The rearrangement links TRBV10-1 to TRBJ2-2, with 12 nucleotides matching TRBD2. The CDR3 covers 15 residues. In germline, CDR1 is WNHNN, CDR2 SYGVQD (reference sequence). Trimming at V came to 6 bases and at J to 8 bases, leaving 7 bases not matched to a gene. Here the CDR3 reads CASRKQGLAGGELFF. The CDR3 bases are TGCGCCAGCAGGAAACAAGGACTAGCGGGAGGGGAGCTGTTTTTT.

The rearrangement uses TRBV28 and TRBJ2-7; the D is unclear. The CDR3 has 14 amino acids. Germline CDR1 reads MDHEN; CDR2 reads SYDVKM. Trimming shortened V by 2 bases and J by 3 bases, and 11 bases separated the two germline ends. Here the CDR3 reads CASSLLQAVYEQYF. For the CDR3, the DNA is TGTGCCAGCAGTTTACTTCAGGCTGTCTACGAGCAGTACTTC.

This sequence joins TRBV14 and TRBJ2-7; no reliable D call. Trimming shortened V by 0 bases and J by 0 bases, and 6 bases separated the two germline ends. This CDR3 has 14 residues. Looked up from germline, CDR1 is SGHDN and CDR2 is FVKESK. CDR3 region: CASSQEANSYEQYF. In nucleotides, the CDR3 is TGTGCCAGCAGCCAAGAAGCGAACTCCTACGAGCAGTACTTC.